The source of this TCR beta chain is a study of identical twins. Overall study results and limits: Invariant MAIT and iNKT cells may have partly biased zero-insertion analyses. Sharing of beta out-of-frame sequences by twins showed a weaker excess.

The CDR3 spans 14 residues. V lost 5 bases and J 5 bases, leaving 15 bases between the germline ends. CDR1 and CDR2 from the germline V gene are MDHEN and SYDVKM. As for this clonotype: The antigen is unknown.

Template switching added a universal primer binding site, and final cDNA carried unique molecular identifiers. TCRdb fed the 5' RACE reads into MiXCR, producing one record per CDR3 protein. The sample consists of about 530,000 distinct CDR3 sequences, about 22% of them appearing once. The sample was also reused in another study, on yellow fever vaccine responses in identical twins. In that study: After vaccination, twins' T cell response reportedly seemed partly convergent, partly personalized.

The source material was CD4+ T cells sorted from blood. The clonotype originates from a woman between 18 and 30 years old in good health. The chain has TRBV28 and TRBJ1-1, with D tentatively TRBD1 (6 bases). Written as DNA, the CDR3 is TGTGCCAGCAGTCGTTGGGGGGCAGTAACTGAAGCTTTCTTT. It specifies CASSRWGAVTEAFF.